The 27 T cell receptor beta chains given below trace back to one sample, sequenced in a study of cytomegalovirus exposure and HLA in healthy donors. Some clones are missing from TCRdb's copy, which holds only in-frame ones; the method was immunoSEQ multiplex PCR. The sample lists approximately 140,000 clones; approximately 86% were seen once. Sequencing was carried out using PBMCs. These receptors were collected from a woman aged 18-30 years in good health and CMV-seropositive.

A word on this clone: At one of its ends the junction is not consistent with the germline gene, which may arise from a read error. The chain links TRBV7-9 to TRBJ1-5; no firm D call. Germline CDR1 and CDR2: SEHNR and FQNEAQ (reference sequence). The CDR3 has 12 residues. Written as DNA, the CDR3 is TGTGCCAGCAGCTTAGCTTCGGCGGCTAAATCATTT. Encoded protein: CASSLASAAKSF.

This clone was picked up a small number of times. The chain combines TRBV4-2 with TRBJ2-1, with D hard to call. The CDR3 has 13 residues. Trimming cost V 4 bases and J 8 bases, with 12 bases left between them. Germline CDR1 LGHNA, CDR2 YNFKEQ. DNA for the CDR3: TGTGCCAGCAGCCCCCTCCGTGTCTATGAGCAGTTCTTC. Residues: CASSPLRVYEQFF.

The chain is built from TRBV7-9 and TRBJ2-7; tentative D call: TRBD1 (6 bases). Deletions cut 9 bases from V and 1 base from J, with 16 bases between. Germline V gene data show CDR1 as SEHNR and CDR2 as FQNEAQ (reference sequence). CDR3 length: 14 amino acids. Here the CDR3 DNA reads TGTGCCAGTCTAGCCCTAGGGGGTTCCTACGAGCAGTACTTC. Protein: CASLALGGSYEQYF. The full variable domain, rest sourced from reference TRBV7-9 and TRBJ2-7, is DTGVSQNPRHKITKRGQNVTFRCDPISEHNRLYWYRQTLGQGPEFLTYFQNEAQLEKSRLLSDRFSAERPKGSFSTLEIQRTEQGDSAMYLCASLALGGSYEQYFGPGTRLTVT.

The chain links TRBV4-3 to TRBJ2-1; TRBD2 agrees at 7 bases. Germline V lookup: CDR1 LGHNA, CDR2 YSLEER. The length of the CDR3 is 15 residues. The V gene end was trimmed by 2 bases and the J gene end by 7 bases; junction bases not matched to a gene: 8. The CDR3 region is CASSQSSGEWNEQFF. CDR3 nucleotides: TGCGCCAGCAGCCAATCAAGCGGGGAGTGGAATGAGCAGTTCTTC.

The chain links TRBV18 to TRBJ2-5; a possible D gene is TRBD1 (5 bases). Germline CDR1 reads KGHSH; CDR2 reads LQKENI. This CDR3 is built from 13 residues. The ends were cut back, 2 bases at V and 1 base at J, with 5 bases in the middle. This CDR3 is CASSPGAQETQYF. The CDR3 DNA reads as TGTGCCAGCTCACCAGGGGCCCAAGAGACCCAGTACTTC.

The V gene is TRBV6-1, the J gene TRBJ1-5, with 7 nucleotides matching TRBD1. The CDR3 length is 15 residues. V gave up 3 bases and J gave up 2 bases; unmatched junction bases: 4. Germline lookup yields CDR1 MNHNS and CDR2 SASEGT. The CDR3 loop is CASSEGTGGNQPQHF. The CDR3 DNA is TGTGCCAGCAGTGAGGGCACAGGGGGCAATCAGCCCCAGCATTTT.

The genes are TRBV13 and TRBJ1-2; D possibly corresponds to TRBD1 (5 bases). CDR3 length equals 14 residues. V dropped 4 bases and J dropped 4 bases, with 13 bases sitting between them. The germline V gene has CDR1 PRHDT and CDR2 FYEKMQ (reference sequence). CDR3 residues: CASSSGTGAYGYTF. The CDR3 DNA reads TGTGCCAGCAGCTCCGGGACTGGGGCCTATGGCTACACCTTC.

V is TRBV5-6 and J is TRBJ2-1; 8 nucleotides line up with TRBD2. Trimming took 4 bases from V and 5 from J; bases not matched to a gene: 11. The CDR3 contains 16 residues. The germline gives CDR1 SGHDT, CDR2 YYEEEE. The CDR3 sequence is CASSAGLEGDNNEQFF. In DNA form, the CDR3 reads TGTGCCAGCAGCGCGGGACTAGAAGGGGACAACAATGAGCAGTTCTTC.

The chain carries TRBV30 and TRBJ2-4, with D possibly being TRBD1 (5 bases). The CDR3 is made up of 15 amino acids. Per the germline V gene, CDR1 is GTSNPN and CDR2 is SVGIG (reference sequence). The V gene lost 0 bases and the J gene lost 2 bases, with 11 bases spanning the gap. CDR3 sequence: CAWSVPGNTKNIQYF. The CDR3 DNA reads TGTGCCTGGAGTGTGCCAGGGAATACCAAAAACATTCAGTACTTC.

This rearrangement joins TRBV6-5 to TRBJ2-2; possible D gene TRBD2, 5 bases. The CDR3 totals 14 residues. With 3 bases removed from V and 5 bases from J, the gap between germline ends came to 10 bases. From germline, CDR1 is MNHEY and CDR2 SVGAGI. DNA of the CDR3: TGTGCCAGCAGTTATGACTCGGGGACCGGGGAGCTGTTTTTT. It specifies CASSYDSGTGELFF.

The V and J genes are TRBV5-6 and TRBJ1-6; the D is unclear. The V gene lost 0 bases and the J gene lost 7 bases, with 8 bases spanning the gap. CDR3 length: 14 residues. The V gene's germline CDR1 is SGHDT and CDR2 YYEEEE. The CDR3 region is CASSLGSGNSPLHF. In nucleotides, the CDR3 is TGTGCCAGCAGCTTGGGATCGGGGAATTCACCCCTCCACTTT.

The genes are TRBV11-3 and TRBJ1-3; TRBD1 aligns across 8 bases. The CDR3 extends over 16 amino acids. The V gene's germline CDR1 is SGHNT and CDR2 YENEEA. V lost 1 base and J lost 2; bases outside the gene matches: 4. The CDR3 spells CASSLGPTGAGNTIYF. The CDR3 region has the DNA TGTGCCAGCAGCTTAGGCCCGACAGGGGCTGGAAACACCATATATTTT.

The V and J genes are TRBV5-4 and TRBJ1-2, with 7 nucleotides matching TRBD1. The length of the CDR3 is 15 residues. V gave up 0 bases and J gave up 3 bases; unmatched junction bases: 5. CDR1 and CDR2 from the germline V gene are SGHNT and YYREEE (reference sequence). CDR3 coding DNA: TGTGCCAGCAGCTTGGAGGGCGGGACAGACTATGGCTACACCTTC. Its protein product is CASSLEGGTDYGYTF.

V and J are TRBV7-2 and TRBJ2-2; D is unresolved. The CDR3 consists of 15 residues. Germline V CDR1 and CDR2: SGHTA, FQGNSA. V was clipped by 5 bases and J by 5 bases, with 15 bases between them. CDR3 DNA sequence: TGTGCCAGCAGCCCCCAAGAGAGTGATACCGGGGAGCTGTTTTTT. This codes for CASSPQESDTGELFF.

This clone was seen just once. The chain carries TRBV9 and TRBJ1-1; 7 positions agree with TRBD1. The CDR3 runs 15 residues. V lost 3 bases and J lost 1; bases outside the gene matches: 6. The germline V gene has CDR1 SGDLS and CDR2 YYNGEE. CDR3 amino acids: CASSGDRRPNTEAFF. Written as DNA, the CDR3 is TGTGCCAGCAGCGGGGACAGACGCCCGAACACTGAAGCTTTCTTT.

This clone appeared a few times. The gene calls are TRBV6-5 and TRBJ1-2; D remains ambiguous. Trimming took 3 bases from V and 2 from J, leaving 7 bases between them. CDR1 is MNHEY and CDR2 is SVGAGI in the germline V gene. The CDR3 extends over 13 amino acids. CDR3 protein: CASSYAVNYGYTF. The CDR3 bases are TGTGCCAGCAGTTATGCAGTGAACTATGGCTACACCTTC.

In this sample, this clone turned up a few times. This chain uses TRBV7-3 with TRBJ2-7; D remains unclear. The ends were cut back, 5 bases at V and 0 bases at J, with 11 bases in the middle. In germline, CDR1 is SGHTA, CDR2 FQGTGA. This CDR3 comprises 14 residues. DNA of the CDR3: TGTGCCAGCAGCCCCTCCGTGAGCTCCTACGAGCAGTACTTC. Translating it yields CASSPSVSSYEQYF.

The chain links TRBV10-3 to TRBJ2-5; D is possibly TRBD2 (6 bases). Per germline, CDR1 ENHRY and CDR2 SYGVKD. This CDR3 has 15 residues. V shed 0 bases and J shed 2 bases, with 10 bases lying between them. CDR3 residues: CAISESGGIQETQYF. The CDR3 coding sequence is TGTGCCATCAGTGAGTCGGGCGGGATACAAGAGACCCAGTACTTC.

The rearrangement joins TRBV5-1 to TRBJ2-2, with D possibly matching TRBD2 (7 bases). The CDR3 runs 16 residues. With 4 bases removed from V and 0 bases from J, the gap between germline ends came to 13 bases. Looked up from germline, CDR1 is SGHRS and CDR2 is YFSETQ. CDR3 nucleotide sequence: TGCGCCAGCAGCCCGGGGAGGGGGACGAACACCGGGGAGCTGTTTTTT. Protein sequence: CASSPGRGTNTGELFF. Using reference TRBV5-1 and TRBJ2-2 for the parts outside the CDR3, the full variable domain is KAGVTQTPRYLIKTRGQQVTLSCSPISGHRSVSWYQQTPGQGLQFLFEYFSETQRNKGNFPGRFSGRQFSNSRSEMNVSTLELGDSALYLCASSPGRGTNTGELFFGEGSRLTVL.

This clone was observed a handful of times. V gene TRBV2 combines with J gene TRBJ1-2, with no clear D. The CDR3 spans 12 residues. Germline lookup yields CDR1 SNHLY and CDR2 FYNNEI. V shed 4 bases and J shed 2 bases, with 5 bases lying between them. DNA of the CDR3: TGTGCCAGCAGTGTAGAAAACTATGGCTACACCTTC. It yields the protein CASSVENYGYTF.

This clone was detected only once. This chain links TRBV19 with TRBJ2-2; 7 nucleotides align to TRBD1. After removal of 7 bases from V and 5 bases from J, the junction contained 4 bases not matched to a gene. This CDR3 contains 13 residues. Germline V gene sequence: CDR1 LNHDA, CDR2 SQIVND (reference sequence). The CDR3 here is CASNRGQTGELFF. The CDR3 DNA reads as TGTGCCAGTAATAGGGGGCAAACCGGGGAGCTGTTTTTT.

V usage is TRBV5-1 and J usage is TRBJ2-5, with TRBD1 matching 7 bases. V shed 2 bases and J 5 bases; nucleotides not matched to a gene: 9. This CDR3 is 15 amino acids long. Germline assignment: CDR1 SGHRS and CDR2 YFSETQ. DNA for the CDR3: TGCGCCAGCAGCTTTGGGGGACAGCTTATTGAGACCCAGTACTTC. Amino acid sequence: CASSFGGQLIETQYF.

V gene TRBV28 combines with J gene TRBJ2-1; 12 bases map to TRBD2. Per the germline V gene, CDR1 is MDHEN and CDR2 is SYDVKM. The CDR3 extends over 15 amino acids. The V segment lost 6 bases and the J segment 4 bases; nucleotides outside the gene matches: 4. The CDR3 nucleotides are TGTGCCAGCAGACAAACTAGCGGGAGGTACAATGAGCAGTTCTTC. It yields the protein CASRQTSGRYNEQFF.

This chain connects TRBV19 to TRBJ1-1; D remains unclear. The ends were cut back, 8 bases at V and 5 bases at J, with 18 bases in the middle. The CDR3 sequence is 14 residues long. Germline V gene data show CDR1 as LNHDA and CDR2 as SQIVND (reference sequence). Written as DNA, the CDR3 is TGTGCCAGTCAAAGCAGAAACTTGGAGACTGAAGCTTTCTTT. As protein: CASQSRNLETEAFF.

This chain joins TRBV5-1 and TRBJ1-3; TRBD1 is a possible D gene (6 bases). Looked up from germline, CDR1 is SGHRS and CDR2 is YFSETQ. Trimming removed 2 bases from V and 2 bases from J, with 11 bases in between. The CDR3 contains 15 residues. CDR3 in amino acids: CASSLSQGPGNTIYF. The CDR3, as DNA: TGCGCCAGCAGCTTATCACAGGGTCCTGGAAACACCATATATTTT.

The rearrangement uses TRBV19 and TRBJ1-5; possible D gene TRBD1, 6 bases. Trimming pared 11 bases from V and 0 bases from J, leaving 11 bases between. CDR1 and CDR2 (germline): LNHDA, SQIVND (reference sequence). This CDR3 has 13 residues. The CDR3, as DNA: TGTGCCGGCGGACAGACTAGCAATCAGCCCCAGCATTTT. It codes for CAGGQTSNQPQHF.

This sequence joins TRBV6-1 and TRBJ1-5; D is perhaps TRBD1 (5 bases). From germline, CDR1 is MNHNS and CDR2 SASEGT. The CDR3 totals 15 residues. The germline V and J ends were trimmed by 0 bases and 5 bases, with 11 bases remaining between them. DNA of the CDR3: TGTGCCAGCAGTGAAGCGGGTTGGGGGGATCAGCCCCAGCATTTT. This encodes CASSEAGWGDQPQHF.